This is a list of T cell receptor beta chains from one sample in a study of T cell responses to AZD1222 COVID-19 vaccine. The method was immunoSEQ multiplex PCR; TCRdb's version includes in-frame clones alone and lacks a portion of them. This sample has about 79,000 clones, with around 89% found just once. Sequencing was performed on peripheral blood, taken 28 days after the second AZD1222 dose. The receptors come from an adult who received the AZD1222 COVID-19 vaccine. The CDR3 runs from the conserved cysteine through the conserved F or W. The D gene is left open where the match is weak. Clone size is not always given. Where it is, it says once, few, many or a class for expanded clones.

.	.	TRBV11-2	TRBJ1-5	CASSYAGSQPQHF	TGTGCCAGCAGCTACGCAGGTTCACAGCCCCAGCATTTT
.	.	TRBV6-1	TRBJ1-2	CASSELIPNYGYTF	TGTGCCAGCAGTGAGTTGATACCTAACTATGGCTACACCTTC
.	.	TRBV27	TRBJ1-5	CASSLGQGAQPQHF	TGTGCCAGCAGTTTGGGGCAGGGTGCTCAGCCCCAGCATTTT
few	.	TRBV28	TRBJ2-7	CASSLGTLYEQYF	TGTGCCAGCAGTTTAGGGACACTCTACGAGCAGTACTTC
once	.	TRBV13	TRBJ2-3	CASSLGPETSTDTQYF	TGTGCCAGCAGCTTAGGGCCGGAAACTAGCACAGATACGCAGTATTTT
.	.	TRBV28	TRBJ1-5	CAINQPFTNQPQHF	TGTGCCATCAACCAACCGTTCACCAATCAGCCCCAGCATTTT
.	.	TRBV4-2	TRBJ1-1	CASSQDGNKAFF	TGTGCCAGCAGCCAAGATGGGAATAAAGCTTTCTTT
.	.	TRBV18	TRBJ1-6	CASSPPPANSPLHF	TGTGCCAGCTCACCACCGCCAGCAAATTCACCCCTCCACTTT
once	TRBD2	TRBV10-3	TRBJ2-3	CATSQREADTQYF	TGTGCCACGAGTCAGCGGGAGGCAGATACGCAGTATTTT
.	.	TRBV29-1	TRBJ1-4	CSVGGGHNEKLFF	TGCAGCGTTGGTGGGGGACATAATGAAAAACTGTTTTTT
.	.	TRBV11-2	TRBJ2-1	CASSWDREQFF	TGTGCCAGCAGCTGGGACCGTGAGCAGTTCTTC
.	TRBD1	TRBV28	TRBJ1-1	CASSGTGVDTEAFF	TGTGCCAGCTCGGGCACAGGGGTGGACACTGAAGCTTTCTTT
.	.	TRBV9	TRBJ1-6	CASSREGDGGNNSPLHF	TGTGCCAGCAGCAGAGAGGGAGATGGGGGTAATAATTCACCCCTCCACTTT
.	TRBD1	TRBV6-5	TRBJ2-7	CAISRDRGHEQYF	TGTGCCATCTCCAGGGACAGGGGTCACGAGCAGTACTTC
.	.	TRBV6-1	TRBJ1-2	CASSEGLGNGYTF	TGTGCCAGCAGTGAAGGATTGGGGAATGGCTACACCTTC
.	.	TRBV21-1	TRBJ1-4	CASSKSYITGGTNEKLFF	TGTGCCAGCAGCAAGTCCTATATCACAGGGGGCACTAATGAAAAACTGTTTTTT
.	.	TRBV4-1	TRBJ2-5	CASSHRETQYF	TGCGCCAGCAGCCACCGGGAGACCCAGTACTTC
.	.	TRBV24-1	TRBJ1-2	CATSDEIQGRTNYGYTF	TGTGCCACCAGTGACGAAATCCAGGGGAGGACGAACTATGGCTACACCTTC
.	.	TRBV19	TRBJ1-1	CASSRLDGTPNTEAFF	TGTGCCAGTAGCCGTCTTGACGGGACACCGAACACTGAAGCTTTCTTT
.	TRBD1	TRBV5-1	TRBJ2-5	CASSLLGQGIETQYF	TGCGCCAGCAGCTTGCTTGGACAGGGTATTGAGACCCAGTACTTC
few	.	TRBV7-8	TRBJ1-3	CASCRGRTGIGNTIYF	TGTGCCAGCTGCCGGGGCCGTACAGGGATTGGAAACACCATATATTTT
.	.	TRBV28	TRBJ1-1	CASSRTRVAEAFF	TGTGCCAGCAGTCGGACGAGGGTGGCTGAAGCTTTCTTT
.	TRBD2	TRBV9	TRBJ2-2	CASSVVVAGPPTGELFF	TGTGCCAGCAGCGTAGTTGTAGCGGGTCCCCCCACCGGGGAGCTGTTTTTT
.	.	TRBV9	TRBJ2-7	CASSVSGRSYEQYF	TGTGCCAGCAGCGTCTCCGGGAGAAGCTACGAGCAGTACTTC
.	.	TRBV5-5	TRBJ2-7	CASRGEAYEQYF	TGTGCCAGCAGAGGGGAGGCCTACGAGCAGTACTTC
.	.	TRBV27	TRBJ2-5	CASSLTQSLRETQYF	TGTGCCAGCAGTTTAACTCAGTCCCTGCGTGAGACCCAGTACTTC
.	.	TRBV7-9	TRBJ1-3	CASSPRVVHVGGSGNTIYF	TGTGCCAGCAGCCCTCGGGTTGTACATGTGGGGGGGTCCGGAAACACCATATATTTT